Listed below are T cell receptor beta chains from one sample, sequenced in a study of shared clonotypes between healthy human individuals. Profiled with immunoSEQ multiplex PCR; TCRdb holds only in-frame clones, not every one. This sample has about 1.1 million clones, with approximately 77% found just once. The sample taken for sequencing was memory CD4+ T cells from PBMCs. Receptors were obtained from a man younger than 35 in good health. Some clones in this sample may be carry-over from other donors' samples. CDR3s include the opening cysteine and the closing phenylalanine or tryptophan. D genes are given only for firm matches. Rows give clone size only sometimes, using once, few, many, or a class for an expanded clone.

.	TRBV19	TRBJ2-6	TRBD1	CASTEATGFGANVLTF
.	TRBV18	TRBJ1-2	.	CASSLTGRPSNYGYTF
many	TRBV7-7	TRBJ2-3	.	CASSSLDSSTDTQYF
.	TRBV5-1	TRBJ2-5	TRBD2	CASSFPGLAGAETQYF
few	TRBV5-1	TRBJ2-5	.	CASSFAQETQYF
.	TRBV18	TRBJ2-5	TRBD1	CASSAIPGQGAGETQYF
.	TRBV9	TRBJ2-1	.	CASSVGLRGDEQFF
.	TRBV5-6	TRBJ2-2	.	CASSLDGTGELFF
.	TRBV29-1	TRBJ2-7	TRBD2	CSVGGGGSYEQYF
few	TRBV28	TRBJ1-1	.	CASSLVGGSNTEAFF
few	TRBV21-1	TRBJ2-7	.	CASSSRRRPYEQYF
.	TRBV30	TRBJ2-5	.	CAWSQLVGYQETQYF
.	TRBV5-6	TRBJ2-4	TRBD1	CASSLNRGPGDDF
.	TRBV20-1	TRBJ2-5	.	CSVTAGETQYF
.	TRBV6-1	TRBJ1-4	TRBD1	CASSEGTANEKLFF
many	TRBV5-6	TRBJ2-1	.	CASTERNYNEQFF
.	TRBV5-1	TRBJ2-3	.	CASSFLRDASSTDTQYF
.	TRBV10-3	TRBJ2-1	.	CAISSYNEQFF
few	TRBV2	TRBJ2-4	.	CASSGIRAKNIQYF
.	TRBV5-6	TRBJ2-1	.	CASSLGPSSYNEQFF
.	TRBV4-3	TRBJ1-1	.	CASSQVYREAAFF
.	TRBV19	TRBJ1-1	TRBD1	CASSIGGTGGTEAFF
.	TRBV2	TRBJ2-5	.	CASNPGIIQETQYF
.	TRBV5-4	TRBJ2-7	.	CASSLVGNPYEQYF
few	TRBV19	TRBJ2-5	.	CASSQALSQETQYF
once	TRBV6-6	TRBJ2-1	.	CASSFMGSLYNEQFF
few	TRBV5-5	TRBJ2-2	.	CASSWAITANTGELFF
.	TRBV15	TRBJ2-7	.	CATSRIGQSGPSYEQYF
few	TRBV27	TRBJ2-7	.	CASSLDLGGSYEQYF
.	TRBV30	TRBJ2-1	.	CAWSVGPGRYNEQFF
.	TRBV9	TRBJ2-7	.	CASSTTVNGYEQYF
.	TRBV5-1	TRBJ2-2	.	CASSLRTNLGELFF
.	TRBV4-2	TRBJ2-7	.	CASSLSGPPSDEQYF
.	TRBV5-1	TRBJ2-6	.	CASTMGSGANVLTF
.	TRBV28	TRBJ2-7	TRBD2	CASSPSGSGEQYF
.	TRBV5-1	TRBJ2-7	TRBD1	CASSLGGTGAYEQYF
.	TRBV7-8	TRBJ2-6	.	CASSLARGRAGANVLTF
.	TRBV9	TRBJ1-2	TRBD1	CASSAGTAANYGYTF
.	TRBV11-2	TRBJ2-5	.	CASSPRGPVQETQYF
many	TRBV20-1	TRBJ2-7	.	CSASNQDEQYF
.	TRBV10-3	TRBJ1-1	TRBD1	CAISEEGALNTEAFF
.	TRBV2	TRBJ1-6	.	CASSEGVGANSPLHF
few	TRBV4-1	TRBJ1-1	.	CASSLSLVNTEAFF
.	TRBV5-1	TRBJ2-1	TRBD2	CASTIAGGYNEQFF
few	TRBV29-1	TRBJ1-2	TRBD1	CSVANRGWDYTF
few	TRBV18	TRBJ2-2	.	CASSPTGAIIGELFF
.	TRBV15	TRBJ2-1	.	CATSRDRDPSYNEQFF
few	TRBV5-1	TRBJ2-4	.	CASMGETKNIQYF
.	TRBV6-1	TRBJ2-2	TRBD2	CASSGRGGLRTGELFF
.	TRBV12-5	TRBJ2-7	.	CASGFGYEQYF
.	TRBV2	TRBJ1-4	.	CASRGPNEKLFF
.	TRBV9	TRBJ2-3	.	CASSAQPQTVTDTQYF
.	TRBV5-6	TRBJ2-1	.	CASSRDRRQFF
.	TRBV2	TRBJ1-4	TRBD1	CASSSRTGAEKLFF
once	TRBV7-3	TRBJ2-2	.	CASSPRGDSTGELFF
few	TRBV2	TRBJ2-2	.	CASNSAENTGELFF
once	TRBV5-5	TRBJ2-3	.	CASSPYETGPTQYF
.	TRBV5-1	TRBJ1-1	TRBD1	CASSPDRGGTEAFF